A selection of T cell receptor beta chains follows, all from one sample in a study of blood T cell repertoires in COVID-19. The data were produced by immunoSEQ multiplex PCR, yet TCRdb's version contains in-frame clones alone and is incomplete. The top ten hold roughly 6.3% of the sample, which has over 250,000 clones, around 89% seen once. The material sequenced was peripheral blood. The source of these receptors is a woman aged 50 to 60 with COVID-19, enrolled during active disease. The CDR3 runs from the conserved cysteine through the conserved F or W.

v_gene: TRBV20-1
CDR3aa: CSASWPQGTSSYNEQFF

v_gene: TRBV6-5
CDR3aa: CASRFFRAGGNQQYF

v_gene: TRBV10-3
CDR3aa: CAISSGTGGETQYF

v_gene: TRBV6-5
CDR3aa: CASSYGDRGDTEAFF

v_gene: TRBV24-1
CDR3aa: CATSDFGEGTGELFF

v_gene: TRBV11-2
CDR3aa: CASTLSGYEQYF

v_gene: TRBV10-2
CDR3aa: CATSGLRSSPLHF

v_gene: TRBV14
CDR3aa: CASSPKAGATDTQYF

v_gene: TRBV4-1
CDR3aa: CASSQDSSGTGGAQETQYF

v_gene: TRBV30
CDR3aa: CAWRLGGGTGELFF

v_gene: TRBV2
CDR3aa: CASRDYAGLYNEQFF

v_gene: TRBV5-1
CDR3aa: CASSRGTSGRTRIEQFF

v_gene: TRBV12-5
CDR3aa: CASGLVEGAGYTF

v_gene: TRBV4-1
CDR3aa: CASSRPVGAGALVEQFF

v_gene: TRBV7-9
CDR3aa: CASRTGVDTQYF

v_gene: TRBV5-1
CDR3aa: CASSGSGLAGETQYF

v_gene: TRBV5-6
CDR3aa: CASSLWPGEYEQYF